The T cell receptor beta chain under discussion was sequenced for a study of blood T cell repertoires in COVID-19. Across the whole study: COVID-19 samples from acute and convalescent phases originated in the United States, Italy and Spain. T cells, B-cell-depleted T cells, or PBMCs provided the cDNA or gDNA that served as material.

On this clone: The junction departs from germline at one end; a sequencing error may be responsible.

Germline CDR1 reads GTSNPN; CDR2 reads SVGIG (reference sequence). The CDR3 runs to 12 residues. In the original analysis: Counts of nucleated cells, estimated from reference gene primer amplification, were obtained. Sequencing used immunoSEQ multiplex PCR; TCRdb keeps in-frame clones, though not all of them. V, J and clone size reflect that table, while D and trimming were determined from the DNA. The profile shows about 100,000 clones, about 80% of them singletons. Sequencing used peripheral blood. The sequence was obtained from a man between 70 and 80 years old with active or convalescent COVID-19. This chain connects TRBV30 to TRBJ2-6, with TRBD2 matching over 7 bases. Here the CDR3 DNA reads TGTGCCGGGAGCGGGGAGGCCAACGTCCTGACTTTC. It is translated as CAGSGEANVLTF.